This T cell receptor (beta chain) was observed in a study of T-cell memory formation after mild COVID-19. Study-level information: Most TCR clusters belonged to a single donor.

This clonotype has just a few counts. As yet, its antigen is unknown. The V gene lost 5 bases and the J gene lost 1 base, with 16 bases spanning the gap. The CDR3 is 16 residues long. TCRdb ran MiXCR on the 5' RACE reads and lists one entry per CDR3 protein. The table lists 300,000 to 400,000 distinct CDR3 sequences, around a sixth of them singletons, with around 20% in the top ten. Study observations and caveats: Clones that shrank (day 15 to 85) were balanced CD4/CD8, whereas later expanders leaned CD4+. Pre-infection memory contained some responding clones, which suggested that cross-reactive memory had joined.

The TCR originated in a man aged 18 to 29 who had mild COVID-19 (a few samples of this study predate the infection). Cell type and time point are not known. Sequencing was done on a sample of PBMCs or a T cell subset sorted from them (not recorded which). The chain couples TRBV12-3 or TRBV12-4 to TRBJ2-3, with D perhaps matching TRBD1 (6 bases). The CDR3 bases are TGTGCCAGCAGTCTAATCCCGGGACATCGCACAGATACGCAGTATTTT. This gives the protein CASSLIPGHRTDTQYF.